The next 21 T cell receptor beta chains were all read from a single sample in a study of cytomegalovirus exposure and HLA in healthy donors. The study ran its PCR with 60 Vbeta and 13 Jbeta primers. The assay was immunoSEQ multiplex PCR, and TCRdb's table has in-frame clones only and misses some. The sample contains 95,000 to 150,000 clones, over 60% of which appear only once. The sample comprised PBMCs. Every receptor here comes from a man younger than 35 in good health and CMV-seronegative.

The chain uses TRBV5-1 and TRBJ2-1, with TRBD2 matching 13 bases. The V gene's germline CDR1 is SGHRS and CDR2 YFSETQ. This CDR3 comprises 17 residues. With 4 bases clipped from V and 7 bases from J, the junction kept 11 bases outside the gene matches. The CDR3 DNA is TGCGCCAGCAGCACCGGACTAGCGGGAGCGTTCGGGAATGAGCAGTTCTTC. Translation: CASSTGLAGAFGNEQFF.

The rearrangement links TRBV28 to TRBJ1-4, with TRBD1 matching 8 bases. The CDR3 sequence is 17 residues long. Germline loops: CDR1 MDHEN, CDR2 SYDVKM. J was trimmed by 8 bases and V by 5 bases; bases with no gene match: 16. The DNA of the CDR3 is TGTGCCAGCAGTGCAAGGACAGGGAGTTTGGGTAGCGAAAAACTGTTTTTT. Translating it yields CASSARTGSLGSEKLFF.

J is TRBJ2-7 and V is TRBV7-3; D may be TRBD1 (5 bases). V was shortened by 2 bases and J by 0 bases, with 14 bases between the two germline ends. The CDR3 runs to 16 residues. Germline CDR1 and CDR2: SGHTA and FQGTGA. The CDR3 loop reads CASSLGPGPSSYEQYF. The CDR3 bases are TGTGCCAGCAGCTTAGGACCAGGGCCCAGCTCCTACGAGCAGTACTTC.

This rearrangement joins TRBV10-1 to TRBJ2-6; a possible D gene is TRBD2 (6 bases). V lost 4 bases, J lost 4 bases, and 17 bases lay in between. The CDR3 length is 17 residues. Germline V gene sequence: CDR1 WNHNN, CDR2 SYGVQD (reference sequence). For the CDR3, the DNA is TGCGCCAGCAGTGCAAATTTGGGGGGTTCCGGGGCCAACGTCCTGACTTTC. It translates to CASSANLGGSGANVLTF.

V gene TRBV7-2 combines with J gene TRBJ1-1; a weak D match, TRBD1 (6 bases). V lost 0 bases and J lost 4, with 6 bases in between. Germline CDR1 is SGHTA and CDR2 is FQGNSA. The CDR3 is 13 amino acids. The CDR3 loop reads CASSLAGATEAFF. CDR3 nucleotides: TGTGCCAGCAGCTTAGCGGGGGCCACTGAAGCTTTCTTT.

The gene calls are TRBV9 and TRBJ2-7; D possibly corresponds to TRBD2 (5 bases). V was pared by 0 bases and J by 5 bases, with 15 bases between. Germline CDR1 is SGDLS and CDR2 is YYNGEE. The CDR3 has 15 amino acids. CDR3 bases: TGTGCCAGCAGCGTAGGAGGGAAGGAGAGCCACGAGCAGTACTTC. This translates into CASSVGGKESHEQYF.

This clone has only one observation. This sequence joins TRBV5-8 and TRBJ2-7; no definite D call. Between the trimmed V and J ends, which lost 3 bases and 3 bases, there was a span of 7 bases. Looked up from germline, CDR1 is SGHTS and CDR2 is YDEGEE. CDR3 length: 12 amino acids. The CDR3, as DNA: TGTGCCAGCAGCTACTCCCTCTACGAGCAGTACTTC. This sequence encodes CASSYSLYEQYF.

The rearrangement uses TRBV30 and TRBJ1-6; 9 nucleotides agree with TRBD1. Germline V gene data show CDR1 as GTSNPN and CDR2 as SVGIG (reference sequence). The J segment lost 10 bases and the V segment lost 5 bases, leaving 3 bases of the junction unmatched. This CDR3 region has 12 residues. CDR3 bases: TGTGCCTGGGGACAGGGGTGGTCACCCCTCCACTTT. Encoded protein: CAWGQGWSPLHF.

The genes are TRBV6-5 and TRBJ2-3; a possible D gene is TRBD2 (6 bases). Germline CDR1 is MNHEY and CDR2 is SVGAGI. The CDR3 has 15 residues. Trimming removed 4 bases at V and 4 bases at J, with 15 bases between. The CDR3 coding sequence is TGTGCCAGCAGTTCCCCCGGGGGTTTTGCAGATACGCAGTATTTT. Protein product: CASSSPGGFADTQYF.

This chain uses TRBV11-2 with TRBJ2-7, with TRBD2 matching over 10 bases. The J segment lost 3 bases and the V segment lost 4 bases, leaving 3 bases of the junction unmatched. Germline V gene sequence: CDR1 SGHAT, CDR2 FQNNGV. This CDR3 contains 14 residues. In DNA, the CDR3 is TGTGCCAGCAGCTCGACTAGCGGGTACTACGAGCAGTACTTC. Residues: CASSSTSGYYEQYF.

V is TRBV18 and J is TRBJ2-5; TRBD2 aligns across 11 bases. The V gene's germline CDR1 is KGHSH and CDR2 LQKENI. V lost 5 bases to trimming and J lost 4 bases; unmatched junction nucleotides: 9. The length of the CDR3 is 16 residues. CDR3 sequence: CASSSLAGEGRETQYF. CDR3 DNA: TGTGCCAGCTCATCACTAGCGGGAGAGGGGAGAGAGACCCAGTACTTC.

This clone occurred a few times. CDR3 DNA: TGTGCCATCAGGGGATTAGGGGAATCCTACGAGCAGTACTTC. This codes for CAIRGLGESYEQYF. This chain connects TRBV10-3 to TRBJ2-7; a weak D match, TRBD1 (5 bases). The CDR3 length is 14 residues. Trimming cost V 6 bases and J 1 base, with 13 bases left between them. CDR1 is ENHRY and CDR2 is SYGVKD in the germline V gene.

Note on this clone: Since the CDR3 does not end with the conserved phenylalanine or tryptophan, this likely comes from a read error. The rearrangement uses TRBV6-5 and TRBJ1-2; TRBD1 is a possible D gene (6 bases). The V and J ends lost 4 bases and 2 bases respectively, with 17 bases between them. The CDR3 has 16 amino acids. Per germline, CDR1 MNHEY and CDR2 SVGAGI. DNA for the CDR3: TGTGCCAGCAGTTCCCCTAGTCTCACAGGGAACTATGGCTACACCCTC. This codes for CASSSPSLTGNYGYTL.

This sequence joins TRBV9 and TRBJ1-3; no clear D gene. The V end was cut by 0 bases, the J end by 0 bases, with 10 bases between. Germline assignment: CDR1 SGDLS and CDR2 YYNGEE. This CDR3 has 16 residues. The CDR3 DNA is TGTGCCAGCAGCGTAGACCCGGGTTACTCTGGAAACACCATATATTTT. Its translation is CASSVDPGYSGNTIYF. Based on the CDR3 plus reference TRBV9 and TRBJ1-3, the full variable domain is DSGVTQTPKHLITATGQRVTLRCSPRSGDLSVYWYQQSLDQGLQFLIQYYNGEERAKGNILERFSAQQFPDLHSELNLSSLELGDSALYFCASSVDPGYSGNTIYFGEGSWLTVV.

The chain carries TRBV6-1 and TRBJ2-5, with unresolved D. The CDR3 runs to 11 residues. Trimming removed 0 bases at V and 8 bases at J, with 4 bases between. Looked up from germline, CDR1 is MNHNS and CDR2 is SASEGT. CDR3 DNA sequence: TGTGCCAGCAGTGAAGCGACTACCCAGTACTTC. Protein: CASSEATTQYF.

The CDR3 reads CAWSPTQETQYF. In nucleotides, the CDR3 is TGTGCCTGGAGCCCAACCCAGGAGACCCAGTACTTC. The chain is built from TRBV30 and TRBJ2-5; D is uncertain. V gave up 3 bases and J gave up 5 bases, with 10 bases separating them. This CDR3 region has 12 residues. CDR1 GTSNPN and CDR2 SVGIG come from the germline V gene (reference sequence).

As concerns this clone: The germline gene is not matched at one end of the junction; a read error may be the cause. The chain has TRBV19 and TRBJ2-2; 8 bases map to TRBD1. The CDR3 contains 15 residues. In germline, CDR1 is LNHDA, CDR2 SQIVND (reference sequence). CDR3 bases: TGTGCCAGTATAGGTCAGGGGGCGAAGACCGGGGAGCTGTTTTTT. Translating gives CASIGQGAKTGELFF.

This clone was detected a few times. This chain links TRBV15 with TRBJ1-5; D remains unclear. V dropped 7 bases and J dropped 3 bases, with 13 bases sitting between them. This CDR3 contains 14 residues. The germline V gene encodes CDR1 LNHNV and CDR2 YYDKDF (reference sequence). The CDR3 protein is CATNFGDYNQPQHF. In DNA form, the CDR3 reads TGTGCCACCAACTTCGGGGATTACAATCAGCCCCAGCATTTT. The whole variable domain, filled in from reference TRBV15 and TRBJ1-5, reads DAMVIQNPRYQVTQFGKPVTLSCSQTLNHNVMYWYQQKSSQAPKLLFHYYDKDFNNEADTPDNFQSRRPNTSFCFLDIRSPGLGDTAMYLCATNFGDYNQPQHFGDGTRLSIL.

The rearrangement joins TRBV19 to TRBJ1-5, with 9 bases fitting TRBD1. CDR1 LNHDA and CDR2 SQIVND come from the germline V gene (reference sequence). The CDR3 is 15 amino acids. The trim removed 7 bases at V and 1 base at J, leaving 5 bases unmatched. The CDR3 nucleotides are TGTGCCAGTACCACGGACAGGGGAAGCAATCAGCCCCAGCATTTT. It is translated as CASTTDRGSNQPQHF.

This sequence joins TRBV14 and TRBJ1-2, with unresolved D. The CDR3 totals 16 residues. Germline CDR1 SGHDN, CDR2 FVKESK. V lost 2 bases to trimming and J lost 8 bases, with 21 bases between them. The DNA for the CDR3 is TGTGCCAGCAGCCAAAAGCGAACAGACTACCTCGCGGGCTACACCTTC. It translates to CASSQKRTDYLAGYTF.

Concerning this clone itself: Within the sample, other DNA sequences also encode this same CDR3. CDR3 residues: CASSISPRETQYF. The DNA of the CDR3 is TGTGCCAGTAGTATATCCCCCAGAGAGACCCAGTACTTC. This chain joins TRBV19 and TRBJ2-5, with D unclear. The CDR3 runs 13 residues. Deletions cut 2 bases from V and 4 bases from J, with 8 bases between. CDR1 is LNHDA and CDR2 is SQIVND in the germline V gene (reference sequence).